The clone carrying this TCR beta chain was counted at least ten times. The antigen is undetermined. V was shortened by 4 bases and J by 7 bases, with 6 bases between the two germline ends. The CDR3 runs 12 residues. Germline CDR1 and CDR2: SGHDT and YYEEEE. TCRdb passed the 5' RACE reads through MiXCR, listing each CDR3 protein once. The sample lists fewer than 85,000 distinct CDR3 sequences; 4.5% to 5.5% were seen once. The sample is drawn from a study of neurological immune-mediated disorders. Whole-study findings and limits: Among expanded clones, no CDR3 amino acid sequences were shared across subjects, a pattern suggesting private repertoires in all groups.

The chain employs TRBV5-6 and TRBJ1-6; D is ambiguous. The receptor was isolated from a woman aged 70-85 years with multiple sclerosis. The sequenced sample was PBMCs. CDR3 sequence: CASSRGNSPLHF. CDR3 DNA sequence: TGTGCCAGCAGCAGAGGGAATTCACCCCTCCACTTT.